These 5 T cell receptor beta chains were all obtained from the same sample, sequenced in a study of human CD8 memory T cell subsets (dated by TCRdb to the early 2020s). Sequencing instrument: NextSeq 550. A Human TCR Profiling Kit was used to prepare UMI-labeled 5' RACE TCRbeta libraries. TCRdb reprocessed the reads and assigns one entry to each CDR3 protein sequence, leaving out DNA. The table for this sample records around 6,800 distinct CDR3 sequences. In total, the top ten clones hold about 23% of the sample. CCR7+ PD-1+ TIGIT+ early differentiated memory cells with dysfunctional, exhausted-like traits were defined as progenitor exhausted-like memory CD8+ T cells (TPEX). Sequencing used CD8+ T cells from PBMCs. The source of these receptors is a human donor in good health.

V usage is TRBV11-3 and J usage is TRBJ2-1; TCRdb's assignment of TRBD2 cannot be checked, as there is no DNA. CDR1 and CDR2 from the germline V gene are SGHNT and YENEEA. There are 15 residues in the CDR3. CDR3 sequence reads: CASSPGTSGVNEQFF.

This sequence joins TRBV9 and TRBJ1-6; the D call from TCRdb, TRBD1, cannot be confirmed without DNA. The germline CDR1 and CDR2 sequences are SGDLS and YYNGEE. The CDR3 contains 15 residues. The chain's CDR3 is CASSVDGRVGSPLHF.

V usage is TRBV11-1 and J usage is TRBJ1-6; TCRdb proposes TRBD1, but this gene call is untestable without DNA. Germline lookup yields CDR1 SGHAT and CDR2 FQDESV (reference sequence). The CDR3 has 14 amino acids. The CDR3 sequence is CASSRTGNNSPLHF.

V usage is TRBV7-8 and J usage is TRBJ2-3; lacking DNA, the TRBD2 call made by TCRdb goes unchecked. The CDR3 is made up of 16 amino acids. In germline, CDR1 is SGHVS, CDR2 FQNEAQ. CDR3 residues: CASRRTSGRTTDTQYF.

The rearrangement uses TRBV7-8 and TRBJ2-2; as DNA is missing, the TRBD2 call by TCRdb cannot be tested. The V gene's germline CDR1 is SGHVS and CDR2 FQNEAQ. CDR3 length: 15 residues. CDR3 protein: CAVERVAGGFGELFF.